The 8 T cell receptor beta chains presented below share a single source sample, sequenced in a study of blood T cell repertoires in COVID-19 (dated by TCRdb to the early 2020s). Libraries were constructed by the immunoSEQ multiplex PCR assay. The table was pulled from immuneACCESS by TCRdb, which kept in-frame rearrangements only. Such tables lose some clones; where checked, under half of the loss comes from unresolved V genes, and the rest has no known cause. Counted in this sample were a few hundred thousand clones; 84% of them appeared once. 1.5% to 1.7% of the sample comes from the top ten. Material: peripheral blood. The receptor source for this set is a woman aged 40 to 55 who had recovered from COVID-19.

The CDR3 DNA sequence: TGTGCCAGCAGCCCATCGGGGAGGACATCCCTCTATGGCTACACCTTC. Encoded protein: CASSPSGRTSLYGYTF. The chain joins TRBV7-3 to TRBJ1-2; TRBD1 is a possible D gene (5 bases). Germline V gene sequence: CDR1 SGHTA, CDR2 FQGTGA. This CDR3 spans 16 amino acids. The germline V and J ends were trimmed by 5 bases and 4 bases, with 20 bases remaining between them. The entire variable domain, with the rest obtained from reference TRBV7-3 and TRBJ1-2, is as follows: GAGVSQTPSNKVTEKGKYVELRCDPISGHTALYWYRQSLGQGPEFLIYFQGTGAADDSGLPNDRFFAVRPEGSVSTLKIQRTERGDSAVYLCASSPSGRTSLYGYTFGSGTRLTVV.

The V call is TRBV12-5, the J call TRBJ1-1; D ambiguous. Between the trimmed V and J ends, which lost 4 bases and 7 bases, there was a span of 10 bases. CDR1 and CDR2 (germline): LGHNT, FRNRAP. There are 12 residues in the CDR3. CDR3 DNA: TGTGCTAGTGGTTCCGAGGGTGTTGAAGCTTTCTTT. It encodes CASGSEGVEAFF.

The chain joins TRBV2 to TRBJ2-7; D ambiguous. V was trimmed by 5 bases and J by 7 bases, leaving 18 bases between them. CDR1 and CDR2 from the germline V gene are SNHLY and FYNNEI. The CDR3 totals 14 residues. Here the CDR3 DNA reads TGTGCCAGCAGTCCGGATTCCCTCACCGGGGAGCAGTACTTC. Translated: CASSPDSLTGEQYF.

The J gene is TRBJ2-7, the V gene TRBV3-1 (or the pseudogene TRBV3-2); 11 bases are shared with TRBD1. Germline-derived CDR1 and CDR2 are LGHDT and YNNKEL (reference sequence). After removal of 1 base from V and 5 bases from J, the junction contained 4 bases not matched to a gene. The CDR3 runs 15 residues. The CDR3, as DNA: TGTGCCAGCAGCCAAGGGACAGGGGGCTTCCACGAGCAGTACTTC. Its translation: CASSQGTGGFHEQYF.

The chain joins TRBV3-1 (or the pseudogene TRBV3-2) to TRBJ1-2, with D tentatively TRBD1 (6 bases). Germline V CDR1 and CDR2: LGHDT, YNNKEL (reference sequence). V lost 3 bases and J 6 bases, leaving 14 bases between the germline ends. The CDR3 is 14 amino acids. The CDR3 spells CASSHQWRTDGYTF. CDR3 in DNA: TGTGCCAGCAGCCATCAATGGCGGACAGATGGCTACACCTTC.

This rearrangement joins TRBV10-3 to TRBJ1-5, with 7 bases matching TRBD1. V dropped 8 bases and J dropped 4; count of bases not matched to a gene: 8. There are 14 residues in the CDR3. Germline CDR1 reads ENHRY; CDR2 reads SYGVKD. The CDR3 DNA reads TGTGCCATCGGGGGACAGCCGGAAAATCAGCCCCAGCATTTT. Its protein is CAIGGQPENQPQHF.

V gene TRBV19 combines with J gene TRBJ2-2; D remains unclear. Trimming pared 3 bases from V and 6 bases from J, leaving 23 bases between. The CDR3 runs to 18 residues. The germline V gene has CDR1 LNHDA and CDR2 SQIVND (reference sequence). The DNA of the CDR3 is TGTGCCAGTAGTATTAGGTTGGCGGTGACTCCGGGTGCCGGGGAGCTGTTTTTT. As protein: CASSIRLAVTPGAGELFF.

The rearrangement uses TRBV5-1 and TRBJ2-2; D not certain. Trimming took off 4 bases at V and 0 bases at J, with 10 bases between the two ends. The CDR3 loop spans 15 amino acids. Germline assignment: CDR1 SGHRS and CDR2 YFSETQ. The CDR3 sequence is CASSPGSPNTGELFF. The DNA of the CDR3 is TGCGCCAGCAGCCCCGGGTCCCCGAACACCGGGGAGCTGTTTTTT.